A selection of T cell receptor beta chains follows, all from one sample in a study of T and B cells in COVID-19 patients. TCRdb fed the multiplex PCR reads into MiXCR, producing one record per CDR3 protein. The sample shows 12,000 to 15,000 distinct CDR3 sequences, roughly 28% of them seen only once. The sequencing sample was made of blood. All receptors derive from a human donor who had recovered from COVID-19. The CDR3 runs from the conserved cysteine through the conserved F or W. A D gene is named only where the DNA matches it firmly. The size of a clone is reported for some rows only, either as once, few or many, or as a class for expanded clones.

TRBD1 | TRBJ1-2 | TRBV19 | medium-sized | TGTGCCAGTAGTATAGCAGGGGGCGATGGCTACACCTTC | CASSIAGGDGYTF
. | TRBJ1-1 | TRBV20-1 | . | TGCAGTGCTAGAGGACAAAATCCTGAAGCTTTCTTT | CSARGQNPEAFF
. | TRBJ2-7 | TRBV19 | medium-sized | TGTGCCAGTACCCATCCTGACAGCTCCTACGAGCAGTACTTC | CASTHPDSSYEQYF
. | TRBJ2-3 | TRBV6-1 | . | TGTGCCAGCAGTGAACGACTTAGCACAGATACGCAGTATTTT | CASSERLSTDTQYF
. | TRBJ2-1 | TRBV5-6 | . | TGTGCCAGCAGCCCTAGCGTGTCCTCCTCCTACAATGAGCAGTTCTTC | CASSPSVSSSYNEQFF
TRBD1 | TRBJ1-2 | TRBV6-5 | few | TGTGCCAGCAGTCCCAGGACAGGGTTAATCGATGGCTACACCTTC | CASSPRTGLIDGYTF
. | TRBJ1-6 | TRBV5-4 | many | TGTGCCAGCAGCCCGGGACAAAATGTCGGTTCACCCCTCCACTTT | CASSPGQNVGSPLHF
. | TRBJ1-2 | TRBV27 | . | TGTGCCAGCAACTCTTGGGGGGGGGCCGGGGACTACTATGGCTACACCTTC | CASNSWGGAGDYYGYTF
TRBD2 | TRBJ2-1 | TRBV4-2 | . | TGTGCCAGCAGCCAGAGATGGACTAGCGGAAATGAGCAGTTCTTC | CASSQRWTSGNEQFF
. | TRBJ2-3 | TRBV24-1 | few | TGTGCCACCAGCCGACAGGGCACAGATACGCAGTATTTT | CATSRQGTDTQYF
TRBD2 | TRBJ2-1 | TRBV7-9 | few | TGTGCCAGCAGTCCGCGGGGGGGAAGCTCCTACAATGAGCAGTTCTTC | CASSPRGGSSYNEQFF
TRBD1 | TRBJ2-2 | TRBV7-4 | . | TGTGCCAGCAGCAAAACAGGGGCCGCGACCGGGGAGCTGTTTTTT | CASSKTGAATGELFF
TRBD1 | TRBJ1-2 | TRBV24-1 | . | TGTGCCACCAGTGATCGGGACAGCGAATACTATGGCTACACCTTC | CATSDRDSEYYGYTF
TRBD1 | TRBJ1-2 | TRBV6-5 | many | TGTGCCAGCAGCGGGACAGGGGGCGCGATTGGCGGCTACACCTTC | CASSGTGGAIGGYTF
. | TRBJ2-7 | TRBV5-1 | few | TGCGCCAGCAGTCCGGACATCCTAAGCTCCTACGAGCAGTACTTC | CASSPDILSSYEQYF
TRBD1 | TRBJ2-1 | TRBV29-1 | medium-sized | TGCAGCGTGTACAATGGACAGGACAATGAGCAGTTCTTC | CSVYNGQDNEQFF
TRBD1 | TRBJ1-2 | TRBV6-5 | many | TGTGCCAGCAGTTGGGGCAGGGGGTTTGGCTACACCTTC | CASSWGRGFGYTF
. | TRBJ2-7 | TRBV12-3/TRBV12-4 | . | TGTGCCAGCAGTTTATACGGGGGTTACGAGCAGTACTTC | CASSLYGGYEQYF
. | TRBJ2-4 | TRBV20-1 | . | TGCAGTGCTAGCCTTTTGAACCGACCCGAGAACATTCAGTACTTC | CSASLLNRPENIQYF
. | TRBJ2-1 | TRBV12-3/TRBV12-4 | . | TGTGCCAGCGGGGTTGGGCCCGGAGGGCCCTACAATGAGCAGTTCTTC | CASGVGPGGPYNEQFF
. | TRBJ1-5 | TRBV18 | . | TGTGCCAGCTCACCAGGGCTCCGGACACTGGCCGGGCACAATCAGCCCCAGCATTTT | CASSPGLRTLAGHNQPQHF
TRBD1 | TRBJ1-2 | TRBV18 | medium-sized | TGTGCCAGCTCACCCGGGACAGACTATGGCTACACCTTC | CASSPGTDYGYTF
. | TRBJ2-3 | TRBV14 | few | TGTGCCAGCAGCCCCGCCCCGGGCAGTAGCCAGTATTTT | CASSPAPGSSQYF
TRBD1 | TRBJ2-7 | TRBV19 | medium-sized | TGTGCCAGTAGTATGTCCGGGACAGGATGGGGCTACGAGCAGTACTTC | CASSMSGTGWGYEQYF